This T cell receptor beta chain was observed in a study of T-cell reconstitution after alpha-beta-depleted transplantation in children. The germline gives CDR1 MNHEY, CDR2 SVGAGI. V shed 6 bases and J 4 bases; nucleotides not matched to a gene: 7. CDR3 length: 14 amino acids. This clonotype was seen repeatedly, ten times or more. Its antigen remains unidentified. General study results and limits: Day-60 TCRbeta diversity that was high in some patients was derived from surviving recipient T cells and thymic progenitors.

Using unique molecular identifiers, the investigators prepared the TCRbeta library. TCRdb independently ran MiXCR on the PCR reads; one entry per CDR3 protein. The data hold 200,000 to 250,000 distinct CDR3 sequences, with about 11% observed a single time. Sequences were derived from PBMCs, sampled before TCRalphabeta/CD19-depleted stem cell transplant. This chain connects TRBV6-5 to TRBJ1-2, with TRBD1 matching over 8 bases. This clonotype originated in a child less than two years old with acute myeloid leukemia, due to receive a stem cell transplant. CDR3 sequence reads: CASRTTGVFYGYTF. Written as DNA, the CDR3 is TGTGCCAGCAGGACGACAGGGGTATTCTATGGCTACACCTTC.